The 14 T cell receptor beta chains in this list originate from one sample, sequenced in a study of blood T cell repertoires in COVID-19. Clones were read by immunoSEQ multiplex PCR, and TCRdb kept only the in-frame ones, dropping some. The sample holds roughly 350,000 clones, more than 70% seen once. The sequencing sample was made of peripheral blood. The receptors originated from a woman aged 25-40 years with COVID-19, enrolled during active disease.

The rearrangement uses TRBV15 and TRBJ2-5; maybe TRBD1 (6 bases). V lost 0 bases and J 5 bases, leaving 13 bases between the germline ends. Looked up from germline, CDR1 is LNHNV and CDR2 is YYDKDF (reference sequence). This CDR3 comprises 15 residues. The CDR3 DNA reads as TGTGCCACCAGCAGAGATGTGGGGGCGGAGGAGACCCAGTACTTC. Translating gives CATSRDVGAEETQYF.

The DNA for the CDR3 is TGTGCCAGCAGTTTAGGGGACAGGGAAGGGACTGAAGCTTTCTTT. The encoded protein is CASSLGDREGTEAFF. This chain uses TRBV28 with TRBJ1-1, with TRBD1 identical over 9 bases. The J segment lost 5 bases and the V segment lost 2 bases, leaving 6 bases of the junction unmatched. Germline CDR1 reads MDHEN; CDR2 reads SYDVKM. This CDR3 region has 15 residues. The full variable domain, in which reference TRBV28 and TRBJ1-1 provide the parts outside the CDR3, is DVKVTQSSRYLVKRTGEKVFLECVQDMDHENMFWYRQDPGLGLRLIYFSYDVKMKEKGDIPEGYSVSREKKERFSLILESASTNQTSMYLCASSLGDREGTEAFFGQGTRLTVV.

The genes are TRBV9 and TRBJ2-5, with a tentative D call TRBD1 (6 bases). V gave up 0 bases and J gave up 9 bases, with 12 bases separating them. Germline V gene data show CDR1 as SGDLS and CDR2 as YYNGEE. CDR3 length: 13 residues. The CDR3 DNA sequence: TGTGCCAGCAGCGTAGCCGCCCCAGGGGCCCAGTACTTC. Translating gives CASSVAAPGAQYF.

This clone came up once. The sample contains more than one DNA sequence encoding this CDR3. This sequence joins TRBV28 and TRBJ1-5, with D tentatively TRBD1 (5 bases). V dropped 2 bases and J dropped 6 bases, with 8 bases sitting between them. The V gene's germline CDR1 is MDHEN and CDR2 SYDVKM. There are 13 residues in the CDR3. CDR3 protein: CASSLSGGQPQHF. The CDR3 DNA reads as TGTGCCAGCAGTTTAAGCGGGGGTCAGCCCCAGCATTTT.

This clone was counted a single time. This chain links TRBV5-6 with TRBJ2-1; 14 bases agree with TRBD2. The CDR3 is made up of 15 amino acids. CDR1 and CDR2 (germline): SGHDT, YYEEEE. V lost 4 bases to trimming and J lost 9 bases; unmatched junction nucleotides: 6. CDR3 protein: CASSMGLAGVSEQFF. The CDR3 DNA follows: TGTGCCAGCAGCATGGGACTAGCGGGAGTTAGTGAGCAGTTCTTC.

CDR3 loop: CASSESQYPADTQYF. In nucleotides, the CDR3 is TGTGCCAGCAGTGAGTCCCAATATCCAGCAGATACGCAGTATTTT. The chain combines TRBV2 with TRBJ2-3; D remains unclear. The V end was cut by 3 bases, the J end by 4 bases, with 14 bases between. The CDR3 runs 15 residues. Germline V gives CDR1 SNHLY, CDR2 FYNNEI.

The chain uses TRBV19 and TRBJ2-1, with 8 nucleotides matching TRBD2. The CDR3 runs to 15 residues. Per the germline V gene, CDR1 is LNHDA and CDR2 is SQIVND (reference sequence). V shed 7 bases and J 6 bases; nucleotides not matched to a gene: 11. CDR3 residues: CASTPLAGPINEQFF. The CDR3 coding sequence is TGTGCCAGTACCCCCCTAGCGGGTCCCATCAATGAGCAGTTCTTC.

A single count supports this clone. Other DNA sequences in this specimen translate into the identical CDR3. The V gene is TRBV19, the J gene TRBJ1-5, with no clear D. The germline V and J ends were trimmed by 1 base and 0 bases, with 7 bases remaining between them. Germline V gene data show CDR1 as LNHDA and CDR2 as SQIVND (reference sequence). This CDR3 is built from 15 residues. The CDR3 loop reads CASSIGVYSNQPQHF. CDR3 coding DNA: TGTGCCAGTAGTATAGGTGTCTATAGCAATCAGCCCCAGCATTTT.

This rearrangement joins TRBV30 to TRBJ1-1; the match to TRBD1 covers 7 bases. The CDR3 is made up of 13 amino acids. V trimming: 4 bases; J trimming: 5 bases; junction bases outside the gene matches: 7. Germline CDR1 is GTSNPN and CDR2 is SVGIG (reference sequence). The CDR3 reads CAWNRGSRTEAFF. CDR3 coding DNA: TGTGCCTGGAACAGGGGCTCGAGGACTGAAGCTTTCTTT.

This rearrangement joins TRBV7-8 to TRBJ2-3; tentative D call: TRBD2 (5 bases). The CDR3 contains 15 residues. V was clipped by 5 bases and J by 2 bases, with 14 bases between them. Germline V gene data show CDR1 as SGHVS and CDR2 as FQNEAQ. The CDR3 spells CASSPSSGSTDTQYF. The CDR3 DNA is TGTGCCAGCAGCCCCTCTTCGGGGTCCACAGATACGCAGTATTTT.

This clone was observed a single time. The J gene is TRBJ2-1, the V gene TRBV5-1, with a weak D call TRBD1 (6 bases). Germline V gene sequence: CDR1 SGHRS, CDR2 YFSETQ. The CDR3 sequence is 16 residues long. Trimming took 0 bases from V and 7 from J, leaving 17 bases between them. The CDR3 loop is CASSLEGDVSFNEQFF. The CDR3 DNA reads TGCGCCAGCAGCTTGGAGGGGGACGTCTCTTTTAATGAGCAGTTCTTC.

CDR3 nucleotide sequence: TGTGCCAGCAGCCGGGACAGGGTCAGCGAGCAGTACTTC. It codes for CASSRDRVSEQYF. This chain joins TRBV7-2 and TRBJ2-7; 9 bases are a match to TRBD1. The CDR3 is made up of 13 amino acids. V was pared by 5 bases and J by 6 bases, with 5 bases of the junction left unmatched. Germline-derived CDR1 and CDR2 are SGHTA and FQGNSA.

The gene calls are TRBV6-4 and TRBJ2-1, with D maybe TRBD2 (6 bases). The V and J ends lost 4 bases and 7 bases respectively, with 14 bases between them. Germline V CDR1 and CDR2: MRHNA, SNTAGT. The CDR3 sequence is 14 residues long. The CDR3 DNA follows: TGTGCCAGCAGTGTGTTCGGGAGCGGAAATGAGCAGTTCTTC. It encodes CASSVFGSGNEQFF.

The genes are TRBV27 and TRBJ2-7; TRBD1 is a possible D gene (5 bases). Germline CDR1 MNHEY, CDR2 SMNVEV (reference sequence). V was pared by 2 bases and J by 6 bases, with 11 bases between. CDR3 length: 13 amino acids. The CDR3, as DNA: TGTGCCAGCAGTTTAAATGGGGCCCGCGAGCAGTACTTC. Translating it yields CASSLNGAREQYF.